What follows is one T cell receptor beta chain and its context. This sample is drawn from a study of T cell changes during pregnancy in multiple sclerosis. Germline CDR1 SGDLS, CDR2 YYNGEE. Trimming cost V 4 bases and J 0 bases; bases outside gene matches: 3. CDR3 size: 16 residues. TCRdb's copy holds only in-frame clones and misses some; the assay was immunoSEQ multiplex PCR. This table holds 50,000 or so clones, 80% to 95% found once. Sequenced material: CD4+ T cells from peripheral blood mononuclear cells, taken after pregnancy. V is TRBV9 and J is TRBJ2-3; 12 positions match TRBD2. This clonotype was sampled from a female donor with multiple sclerosis, enrolled in a pregnancy study. In nucleotides, the CDR3 is TGTGCCAGCAGCACAGGGACTAGCGGGAGCACAGATACGCAGTATTTT. This sequence encodes CASSTGTSGSTDTQYF.